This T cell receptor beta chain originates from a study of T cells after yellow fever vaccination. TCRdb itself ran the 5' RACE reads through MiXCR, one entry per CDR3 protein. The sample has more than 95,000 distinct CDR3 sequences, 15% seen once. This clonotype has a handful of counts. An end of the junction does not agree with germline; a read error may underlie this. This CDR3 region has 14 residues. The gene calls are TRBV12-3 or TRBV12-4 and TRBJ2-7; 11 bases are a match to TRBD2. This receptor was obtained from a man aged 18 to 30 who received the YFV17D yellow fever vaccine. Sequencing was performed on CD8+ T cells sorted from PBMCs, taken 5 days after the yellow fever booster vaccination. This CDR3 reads CASSVAGGRYEQYF. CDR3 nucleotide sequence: TGTGCCAGCAGTGTAGCGGGGGGGCGCTACGAGCAGTACTTC.